The next 9 T cell receptor beta chains were all read from a single sample in a study of shared clonotypes between healthy human individuals. It was CD45RO-negative cells, positively selected for CCR7, that made up naive CD8 cells, with terminally differentiated effector memory CD45RA+ cells excluded. The table came from immunoSEQ multiplex PCR; TCRdb's copy has only in-frame clones and leaves some out. In the table there are about 2.1 million clones, about 93% of which are singletons. Sequenced input: naive CD8+ T cells from PBMCs. These receptors came from a man between 18 and 29 years old in good health. Some clones in this sample may be carry-over from other donors' samples.

CDR3 protein: CASSQDSRGEYGYTF. The CDR3 nucleotides read TGCGCCAGCAGCCAAGATTCGAGGGGGGAATATGGCTACACCTTC. J is TRBJ1-2 and V is TRBV4-1; D perhaps matches TRBD1 (6 bases). Per the germline V gene, CDR1 is MGHRA and CDR2 is YSYEKL. This CDR3 has 15 residues. Trimming removed 0 bases at V and 5 bases at J, with 13 bases between.

V is TRBV4-3 and J is TRBJ2-1; 7 bases fit TRBD1. V lost 0 bases to trimming and J lost 4 bases; unmatched junction nucleotides: 9. This CDR3 spans 17 amino acids. Germline V gene sequence: CDR1 LGHNA, CDR2 YSLEER. The CDR3, as DNA: TGCGCCAGCAGCCAAGATAGGGGGCTCACGGTTTACAATGAGCAGTTCTTC. It encodes CASSQDRGLTVYNEQFF.

Comment on this clone: Other nucleotide sequences from this sample produce the same CDR3. The chain carries TRBV28 and TRBJ2-7; D unresolved. This CDR3 comprises 12 residues. Germline assignment: CDR1 MDHEN and CDR2 SYDVKM. Between the trimmed V and J ends, which lost 5 bases and 4 bases, there was a span of 9 bases. CDR3 DNA: TGTGCCAGCAGTCCTCCAAGTTACGAGCAGTACTTC. Protein product: CASSPPSYEQYF.

This clone was detected only once. Within the sample, other DNA sequences also encode this same CDR3. The chain couples TRBV27 to TRBJ2-1; no clear D. Trimming left V 1 base short and J 0 bases short, with 10 bases between. The CDR3 sequence is 16 residues long. Per germline, CDR1 MNHEY and CDR2 SMNVEV (reference sequence). DNA of the CDR3: TGTGCCAGCAGTTTATACGGACGGAGCTCCTACAATGAGCAGTTCTTC. It codes for CASSLYGRSSYNEQFF.

This clone was counted a single time. The V gene is TRBV7-6, the J gene TRBJ1-1; possible D gene TRBD1, 6 bases. The germline V gene has CDR1 SGHVS and CDR2 FNYEAQ. This CDR3 is 13 amino acids long. V gave up 5 bases and J gave up 4 bases, with 11 bases separating them. The CDR3 DNA sequence: TGTGCCAGCAGCCCAGACAGGAGCACTGAAGCTTTCTTT. Translated: CASSPDRSTEAFF. Using reference TRBV7-6 and TRBJ1-1 for the parts outside the CDR3, the full variable domain is GAGVSQSPRYKVTKRGQDVALRCDPISGHVSLYWYRQALGQGPEFLTYFNYEAQQDKSGLPNDRFSAERPEGSISTLTIQRTEQRDSAMYRCASSPDRSTEAFFGQGTRLTVV.

The chain has TRBV19 and TRBJ1-1; no definite D call. The V and J ends lost 5 bases and 0 bases respectively, with 13 bases between them. The germline gives CDR1 LNHDA, CDR2 SQIVND (reference sequence). This CDR3 has 15 residues. The CDR3 DNA sequence: TGTGCCAGTAGTGACCTTGGACTGATGAACACTGAAGCTTTCTTT. Its protein product is CASSDLGLMNTEAFF.

This clone appeared once. The chain employs TRBV19 and TRBJ1-1, with no clear D. The CDR3 length is 15 residues. V was clipped by 5 bases and J by 1 base, with 14 bases between them. Germline V lookup: CDR1 LNHDA, CDR2 SQIVND (reference sequence). The CDR3 DNA reads as TGTGCCAGTAGTCAATTCAATGGGCAGAACACTGAAGCTTTCTTT. Its protein is CASSQFNGQNTEAFF.

V is TRBV27 and J is TRBJ2-1, with D tentatively TRBD2 (6 bases). V lost 2 bases and J lost 9, with 11 bases in between. Germline CDR1 MNHEY, CDR2 SMNVEV (reference sequence). The CDR3 extends over 13 amino acids. The CDR3: CASSLSLGGEQFF. In DNA form, the CDR3 reads TGTGCCAGCAGTTTAAGTTTGGGAGGTGAGCAGTTCTTC.

V usage is TRBV4-2 and J usage is TRBJ2-3; 9 nucleotides line up with TRBD2. The CDR3 totals 17 residues. The trim removed 1 base at V and 2 bases at J, leaving 7 bases unmatched. Germline assignment: CDR1 LGHNA and CDR2 YNFKEQ. The CDR3 reads CASSQAIAGDPTDTQYF. In DNA, the CDR3 is TGTGCCAGCAGCCAAGCAATAGCGGGAGACCCCACAGATACGCAGTATTTT.